The clone carrying this TCR beta chain was counted at least ten times. TCRdb recomputed calls from the 5' RACE reads with MiXCR, one row per CDR3 protein. The sample includes 200,000 or so distinct CDR3 sequences, 10% to 15% of them seen just once. The data were obtained in a study of CD8 T cells in ankylosing spondylitis. Germline CDR1 reads SGHRS; CDR2 reads YFSETQ. Trimming left V 3 bases short and J 0 bases short, with 10 bases between. There are 15 residues in the CDR3. The sequencing sample was made of blood, either unsorted or a sorted T cell fraction (not recorded which). The origin of this receptor is a female donor with ankylosing spondylitis or in good health (not recorded which). The chain is built from TRBV5-1 and TRBJ1-3; D is undetermined. The CDR3 loop is CASSSDSNSGNTIYF. CDR3 bases: TGCGCCAGCAGCTCGGACTCGAACTCTGGAAACACCATATATTTT.